What follows are 6 T cell receptor beta chains derived from one specimen sequenced in a study of early T cells in non-severe SARS-CoV-2 infection. TCRdb re-derived calls from the 5' RACE reads in MiXCR, one entry per CDR3 protein. The sample has fewer than 60,000 distinct CDR3 sequences, about 11% seen once; the top ten hold less than 15%. Sequencing used whole blood. The source of these receptors is an adult who was a healthcare worker with PCR-confirmed SARS-CoV-2 infection or an uninfected control (not recorded which).

The genes are TRBV6-2 or TRBV6-3 and TRBJ2-3, with 7 bases lining up with TRBD1. From germline, CDR1 is MNHEY and CDR2 SVGEGT. The CDR3 contains 12 residues. Germline trimming cut 6 bases from V and 9 bases from J; bases unmatched to any gene: 6. CDR3 loop: CASSQPRGTQYF. Written as DNA, the CDR3 is TGTGCCAGCAGCCAGCCCAGGGGGACGCAGTATTTT.

This clonotype was observed at least ten times. The chain recombines TRBV6-5 with TRBJ2-7; 8 bases agree with TRBD1. This CDR3 has 15 residues. The trim removed 2 bases at V and 2 bases at J, leaving 5 bases unmatched. The V gene's germline CDR1 is MNHEY and CDR2 SVGAGI. CDR3 loop: CASSYRTGKPYEQYF. CDR3 sequence (DNA): TGTGCCAGCAGTTACAGGACAGGGAAACCCTACGAGCAGTACTTC.

In this sample, this clonotype turned up many times. The chain carries TRBV6-5 and TRBJ1-2; 7 positions agree with TRBD1. This CDR3 comprises 17 residues. Germline CDR1 MNHEY, CDR2 SVGAGI. V gave up 0 bases and J gave up 5 bases; unmatched junction bases: 12. CDR3 coding DNA: TGTGCCAGCAGTTACTCCCGAGAGACAGGGAATGTATATGGCTACACCTTC. Translated, it gives CASSYSRETGNVYGYTF.

This clonotype appeared many times. V and J are TRBV11-2 and TRBJ2-7, with a tentative D call TRBD1 (6 bases). Germline V gene data show CDR1 as SGHAT and CDR2 as FQNNGV. Trimming took off 3 bases at V and 2 bases at J, with 14 bases between the two ends. The CDR3 spans 15 residues. The CDR3 here is CASSFRDTGTYEQYF. CDR3 in DNA: TGTGCCAGCAGCTTCCGGGACACAGGCACCTACGAGCAGTACTTC.

V gene TRBV20-1 combines with J gene TRBJ1-1; D possibly corresponds to TRBD1 (5 bases). This CDR3 spans 13 amino acids. Trimming pared 6 bases from V and 2 bases from J, leaving 13 bases between. Germline lookup yields CDR1 DFQATT and CDR2 SNEGSKA (reference sequence). The CDR3 bases are TGCAGTGCCAGGGTCAGGGTAAACACTGAAGCTTTCTTT. Its protein product is CSARVRVNTEAFF.

In this sample, this clonotype turned up many times. The chain uses TRBV7-2 and TRBJ1-3; no reliable D call. The V and J ends lost 2 bases and 3 bases respectively, with 8 bases between them. Germline-derived CDR1 and CDR2 are SGHTA and FQGNSA. The CDR3 extends over 14 amino acids. CDR3 residues: CASSLISFGNTIYF. CDR3 coding DNA: TGTGCCAGCAGCTTAATCAGCTTTGGAAACACCATATATTTT.